This T cell receptor beta chain stems from a study of CD8 T cells in ankylosing spondylitis. Deletions cut 4 bases from V and 7 bases from J, with 19 bases between. Germline V gene data show CDR1 as MNHNS and CDR2 as SASEGT. The CDR3 covers 16 residues. One entry per CDR3 protein results from TCRdb running MiXCR on the 5' RACE reads. The profile shows hundreds of thousands of distinct CDR3 sequences, around 26% of them singletons. This clonotype appeared a few times. Its target is unknown. Points from the study as a whole: Reported data indicate significant enrichment of disease-linked clones within matched ankylosing spondylitis synovial fluid. A TCR beta motif made of 7 to 9 highly homologous variants seemed typical of ankylosing spondylitis blood.

The clonotype comes from a male donor with ankylosing spondylitis. The specimen sequenced was blood, either unsorted or a sorted T cell fraction (not recorded which). The V gene is TRBV6-1, the J gene TRBJ2-2; D is undetermined. The CDR3: CASSGLRLGYGGELFF. Written as DNA, the CDR3 is TGTGCCAGCAGTGGCCTACGACTGGGTTATGGCGGGGAGCTGTTTTTT.